This T cell receptor beta chain was obtained from a study of T cells after yellow fever vaccination. The wider study: Those fractions that held only low numbers of cells were prepared using the SMART-Seq v4 Ultra Low Input RNA kit.

TCRdb redid the calling of the 5' RACE reads with MiXCR, one entry per CDR3 protein. The sample carries 150,000 to 200,000 distinct CDR3 sequences, 6% to 7.5% recorded once. Germline V gene data show CDR1 as MNHEY and CDR2 as SMNVEV (reference sequence). This CDR3 region has 16 residues. Deletions cut 1 base from V and 0 bases from J, with 12 bases between. This chain uses TRBV27 with TRBJ1-1, with D unresolved. This clonotype originated in a man younger than 30 who received the YFV17D yellow fever vaccine. Specimen: CD4+ T cells sorted from PBMCs, collected around 5 days after the first yellow fever vaccination. The CDR3, as DNA: TGTGCCAGCAGTTTATTCGATGGACGTCTGAACACTGAAGCTTTCTTT. Amino acid sequence: CASSLFDGRLNTEAFF.